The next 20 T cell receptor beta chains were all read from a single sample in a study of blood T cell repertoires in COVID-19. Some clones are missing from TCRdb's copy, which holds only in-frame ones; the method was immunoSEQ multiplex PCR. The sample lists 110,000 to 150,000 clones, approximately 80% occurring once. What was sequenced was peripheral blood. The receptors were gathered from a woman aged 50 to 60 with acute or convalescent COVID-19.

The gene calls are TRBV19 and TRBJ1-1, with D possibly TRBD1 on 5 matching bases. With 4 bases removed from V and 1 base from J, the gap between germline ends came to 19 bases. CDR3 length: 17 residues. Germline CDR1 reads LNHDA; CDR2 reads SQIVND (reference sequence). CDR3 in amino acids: CASSKNRGNRGNTEAFF. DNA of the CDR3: TGTGCCAGTAGTAAGAATAGGGGTAACAGAGGGAACACTGAAGCTTTCTTT. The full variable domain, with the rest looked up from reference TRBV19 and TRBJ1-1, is DGGITQSPKYLFRKEGQNVTLSCEQNLNHDAMYWYRQDPGQGLRLIYYSQIVNDFQKGDIAEGYSVSREKKESFPLTVTSAQKNPTAFYLCASSKNRGNRGNTEAFFGQGTRLTVV.

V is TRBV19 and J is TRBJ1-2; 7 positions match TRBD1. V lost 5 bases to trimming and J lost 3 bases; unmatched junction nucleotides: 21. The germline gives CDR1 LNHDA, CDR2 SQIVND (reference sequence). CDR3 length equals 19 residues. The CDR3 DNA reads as TGTGCCAGTAGTTCTCGGTCAGGGGGGCCTCAGGTCCGACACTATGGCTACACCTTC. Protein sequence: CASSSRSGGPQVRHYGYTF.

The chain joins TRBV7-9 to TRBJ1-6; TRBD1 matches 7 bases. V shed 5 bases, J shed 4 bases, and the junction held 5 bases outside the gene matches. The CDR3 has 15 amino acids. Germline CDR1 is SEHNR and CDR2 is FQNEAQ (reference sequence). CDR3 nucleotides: TGTGCCAGCAGCCCAGGGACAGCTTATAATTCACCCCTCCACTTT. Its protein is CASSPGTAYNSPLHF.

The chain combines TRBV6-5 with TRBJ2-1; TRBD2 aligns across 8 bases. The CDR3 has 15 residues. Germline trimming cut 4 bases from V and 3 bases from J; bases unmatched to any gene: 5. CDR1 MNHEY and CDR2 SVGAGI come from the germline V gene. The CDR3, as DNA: TGTGCCAGCAGTTTTGCTGCGGGGGGCTACAATGAGCAGTTCTTC. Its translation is CASSFAAGGYNEQFF.

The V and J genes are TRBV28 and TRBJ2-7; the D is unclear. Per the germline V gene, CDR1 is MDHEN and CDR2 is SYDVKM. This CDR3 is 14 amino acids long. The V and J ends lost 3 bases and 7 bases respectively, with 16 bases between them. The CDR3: CASSLSDLVREQYF. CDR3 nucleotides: TGTGCCAGCAGTTTGTCTGATCTCGTGCGAGAGCAGTACTTC.

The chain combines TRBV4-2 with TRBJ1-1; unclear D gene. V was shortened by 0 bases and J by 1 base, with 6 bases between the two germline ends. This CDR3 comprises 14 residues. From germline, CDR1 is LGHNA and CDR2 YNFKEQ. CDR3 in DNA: TGTGCCAGCAGCCAAGATTTTCGGAACACTGAAGCTTTCTTT. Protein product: CASSQDFRNTEAFF.

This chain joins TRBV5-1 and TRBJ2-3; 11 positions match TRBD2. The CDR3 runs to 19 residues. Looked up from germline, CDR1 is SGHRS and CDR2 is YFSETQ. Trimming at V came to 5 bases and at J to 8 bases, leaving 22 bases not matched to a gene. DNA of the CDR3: TGCGCCAGCAGTTTTGGAAGTGGGGTAGCGGGGGGGACCTCGCGTACGCAGTATTTT. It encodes CASSFGSGVAGGTSRTQYF.

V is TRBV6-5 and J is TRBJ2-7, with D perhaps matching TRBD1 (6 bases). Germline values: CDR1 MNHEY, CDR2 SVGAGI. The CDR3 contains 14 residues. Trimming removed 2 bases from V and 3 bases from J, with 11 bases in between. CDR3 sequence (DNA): TGTGCCAGCAGTTACCGGGACAAACTCTACGAGCAGTACTTC. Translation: CASSYRDKLYEQYF.

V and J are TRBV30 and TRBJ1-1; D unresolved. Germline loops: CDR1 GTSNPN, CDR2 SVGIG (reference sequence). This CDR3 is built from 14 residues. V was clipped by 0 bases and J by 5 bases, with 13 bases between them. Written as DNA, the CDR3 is TGTGCCTGGAGTGTGCTATCGGGTGGGACTGAAGCTTTCTTT. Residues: CAWSVLSGGTEAFF. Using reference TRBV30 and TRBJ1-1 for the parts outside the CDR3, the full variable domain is SQTIHQWPATLVQPVGSPLSLECTVEGTSNPNLYWYRQAAGRGLQLLFYSVGIGQISSEVPQNLSASRPQDRQFILSSKKLLLSDSGFYLCAWSVLSGGTEAFFGQGTRLTVV.

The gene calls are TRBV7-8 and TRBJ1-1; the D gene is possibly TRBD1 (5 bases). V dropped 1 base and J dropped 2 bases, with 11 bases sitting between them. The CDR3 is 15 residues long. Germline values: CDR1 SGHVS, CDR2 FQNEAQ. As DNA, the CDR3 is TGTGCCAGCAGCTTAGGCGGGACCTTCAACACTGAAGCTTTCTTT. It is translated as CASSLGGTFNTEAFF.

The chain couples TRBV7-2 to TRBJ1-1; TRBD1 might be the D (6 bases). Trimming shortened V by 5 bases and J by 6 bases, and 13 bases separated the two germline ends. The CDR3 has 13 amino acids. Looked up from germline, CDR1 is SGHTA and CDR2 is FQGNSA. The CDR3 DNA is TGTGCCAGCAGCCCAACAGGGATCCCTGAAGCTTTCTTT. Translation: CASSPTGIPEAFF.

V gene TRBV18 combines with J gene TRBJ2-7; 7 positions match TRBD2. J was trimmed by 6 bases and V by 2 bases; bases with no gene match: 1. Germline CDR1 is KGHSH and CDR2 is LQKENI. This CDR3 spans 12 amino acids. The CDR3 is CASSPGEGEQYF. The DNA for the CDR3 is TGTGCCAGCTCACCAGGGGAGGGCGAGCAGTACTTC.

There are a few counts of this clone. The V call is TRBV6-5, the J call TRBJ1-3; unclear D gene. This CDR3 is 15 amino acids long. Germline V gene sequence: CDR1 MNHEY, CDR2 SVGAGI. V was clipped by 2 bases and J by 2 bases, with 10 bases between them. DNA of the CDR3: TGTGCCAGCAGTTACCTCCCGAGTCCTGGAAACACCATATATTTT. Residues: CASSYLPSPGNTIYF.

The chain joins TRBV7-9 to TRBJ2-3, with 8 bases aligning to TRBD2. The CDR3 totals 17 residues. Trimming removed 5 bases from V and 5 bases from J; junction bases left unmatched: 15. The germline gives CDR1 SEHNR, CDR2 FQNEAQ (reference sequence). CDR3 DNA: TGTGCCAGCAGCCCGGGGACGGGGGGGCAGATGGGAGATACGCAGTATTTT. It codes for CASSPGTGGQMGDTQYF.

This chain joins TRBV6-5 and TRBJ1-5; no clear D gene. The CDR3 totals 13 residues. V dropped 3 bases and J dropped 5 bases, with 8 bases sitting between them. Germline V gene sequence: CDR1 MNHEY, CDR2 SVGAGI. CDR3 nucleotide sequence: TGTGCCAGCAGTTATGGCAGTGATCAGCCCCAGCATTTT. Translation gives CASSYGSDQPQHF.

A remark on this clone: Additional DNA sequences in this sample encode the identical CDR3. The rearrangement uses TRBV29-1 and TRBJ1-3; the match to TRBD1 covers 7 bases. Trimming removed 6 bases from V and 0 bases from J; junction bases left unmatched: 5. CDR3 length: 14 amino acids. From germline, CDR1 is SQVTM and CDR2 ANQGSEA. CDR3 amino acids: CSVRDSLSGNTIYF. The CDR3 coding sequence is TGCAGCGTAAGGGACAGCCTCTCTGGAAACACCATATATTTT.

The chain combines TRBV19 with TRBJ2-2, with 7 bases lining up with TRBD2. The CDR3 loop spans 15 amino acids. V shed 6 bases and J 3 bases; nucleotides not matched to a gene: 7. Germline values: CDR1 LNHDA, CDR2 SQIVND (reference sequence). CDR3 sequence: CASRGGFLDTGELFF. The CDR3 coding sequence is TGTGCCAGTAGGGGGGGGTTTTTGGACACCGGGGAGCTGTTTTTT.

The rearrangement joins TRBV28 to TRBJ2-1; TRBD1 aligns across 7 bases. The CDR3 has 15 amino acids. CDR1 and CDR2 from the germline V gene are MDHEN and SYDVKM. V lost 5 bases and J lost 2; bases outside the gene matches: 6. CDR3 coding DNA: TGTGCCAGCAGTCCCGGGGACAGAGCCTACAATGAGCAGTTCTTC. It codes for CASSPGDRAYNEQFF.

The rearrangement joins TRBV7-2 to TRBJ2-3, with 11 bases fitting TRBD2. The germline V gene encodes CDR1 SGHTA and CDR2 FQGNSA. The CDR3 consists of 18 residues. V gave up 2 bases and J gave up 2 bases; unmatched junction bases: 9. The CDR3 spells CASSLLLRLAGLTDTQYF. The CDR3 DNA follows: TGTGCCAGCAGCTTATTACTGAGACTAGCGGGACTCACAGATACGCAGTATTTT.

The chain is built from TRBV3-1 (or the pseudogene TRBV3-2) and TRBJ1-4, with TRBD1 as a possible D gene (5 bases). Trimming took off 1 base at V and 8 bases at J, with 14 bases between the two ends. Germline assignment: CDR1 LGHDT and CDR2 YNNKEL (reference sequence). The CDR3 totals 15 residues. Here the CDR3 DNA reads TGTGCCAGCAGCCAAGTCCTAGGGGTGAGCGAAAAACTGTTTTTT. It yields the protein CASSQVLGVSEKLFF.